This T cell receptor (beta chain) emerged from a study of shared clonotypes between healthy human individuals (TCRdb year 2020). For context, the study as a whole: The cohort included a few men and a couple of women between 18 and 49 years of age. Per donor, three plates each were used for CD4 naive and CD4 memory, two for CD8 naive, and one for CD8 memory. Different laboratories and diverse techniques were used to prepare libraries and sequence TCR repertoires, to increase sequencing depth and limit assay-specific biases. The study deeply sequenced blood TCR repertoires of about 5 healthy adults to estimate repertoire size and the extent of clonotype sharing between individuals. Each donor's leukapheresis produced roughly between about 0.9 and 9.5 billion PBMCs.

From a lookup of the germline V gene (reference sequence), CDR1 and CDR2 are MNHNY and SVGAGI. V loses 7 bases of germline sequence and J loses 0 bases, and the interval between the two ends is 15 bases. The CDR3 starts with the cysteine, ends with the phenylalanine, and has 15 residues. Only CDR3 DNA is held: 45 bases, read in frame from base 1. Using the deep immunoSEQ assay, TCR CDR3 regions were amplified from genomic DNA by multiplex PCR. Extracted genomic DNA from each cell subset was spread evenly across all wells of several immunoSEQ 96-well plates, with each plate serving as a replicate. Each replicate PCR for sorted subsets received about 210 ng genomic DNA, equal to 28,000 or so T cell genomes. Purified libraries were measured with a Qubit 3.0 fluorometer, size-checked on a Bioanalyzer 2100, and measured again with the KAPA Library Quantification kit. A separate single-read 150-cycle Illumina NextSeq 550 flow cell was used to sequence each immunoSEQ 96-well plate. The source study handled its data this way. The immunoSEQ output contained only junctional sequences without quality scores, so filtering could not match that applied to full-length reads. Sequences were annotated with PyIR, a Python wrapper for IgBLAST v1.9, and V/J genes and CDR3 were assigned using IMGT germline references. Reads were filtered out if the reads had weak V/J assignments (E-value above 1e-6), no CDR3, stop codons, out-of-frame junctions, or ambiguous translated residues. V3J clonotypes were defined as sequences sharing the same inferred V gene, J gene, and CDR3 amino acid sequence. Percentage overlap between repertoires was calculated by dividing the number of shared unique clonotypes by the size of the smaller repertoire. RTK rarefaction, the Chao1 estimator, and Recon v2.1 estimates of unobserved clonotypes were used to assess repertoire richness. Generation probabilities for all TCRbeta clonotypes obtained by the gDNA method from a handful of donors were computed using OLGA. The table was pulled from immuneACCESS by TCRdb, which kept in-frame rearrangements only. Such tables lose some clones; where checked, under half of the loss comes from unresolved V genes, and the rest has no known cause. The V and J calls and clone size come from that table; D and trimming were worked out from the DNA. The sample table records over a million clones; about four fifths of these occur just once. Roughly 0.55% of the sample goes to the ten largest clones.

The table lists this clone with a count of one. Its cognate antigen has yet to be identified. Base qualities are not provided; no much larger clone lies one nucleotide away. The donors were healthy, HIV-negative adults who had no recently reported acute infections or vaccinations. Every donor was a Caucasian adult living in Nashville, Tennessee, USA. Magnetic negative selection was used to enrich CD4+ T cells, after which naive cells were positively selected on CD45RA and the negative fraction became the memory subset. After blood collection by leukapheresis, PBMCs were isolated using Ficoll-Histopaque density gradient centrifugation and then cryopreserved in the vapor phase of liquid nitrogen. Analytical flow cytometry was used to check the purity and quantity of every magnetically sorted T cell population. Genomic DNA was isolated from each sorted fraction and quantified by UV absorbance on a Nanodrop 2000c.

The research as a whole found: Because the study included only a small number of donors, the genetic and exposure-history diversity represented was limited. Sampling was restricted to blood, and TCR repertoires in tissues likely differ from the TCR repertoires found in blood. Higher generation probabilities were observed for clonotypes shared by all four sorted-subset donors than for non-shared clonotypes. Pairwise subsampling led to the expectation that sequencing depth would affect the degree of clonotype sharing among donors. Sharing across a few donors was observed for about 5% of naive CD4, about 3.2% of naive CD8, 2% to 2.5% of memory CD4, and about 0.4% of memory CD8 clonotypes. Incomplete sequencing was indicated by rarefaction of sorted-subset datasets, despite the large sequencing depth. Naive subsets generally had larger estimated clonotype richness than memory subsets did.

The chain couples TRBV6-6 to TRBJ1-1; the D segment cannot be called with confidence. Sequenced material: memory CD4+ T cells from PBMCs. In the paper's terms, the cell subset or site label means: CD45RA-negative fraction. This TCR was recovered from a man between 18 and 35 years old in good health. Some clones in this sample may be carry-over from other donors' samples. For the CDR3, the sequence is CASMMYPGLNTEAFF. The nucleotides read TGTGCCAGCATGATGTATCCGGGATTGAACACTGAAGCTTTCTTT.